The 10 T cell receptor beta chains below all came from one sample that was sequenced in a study of OX40 agonist ivuxolimab in advanced cancers. Libraries were prepared by immunoSEQ multiplex PCR; TCRdb keeps only in-frame clonotypes and omits some of them. This table has tens of thousands of clones, more than 80% appearing once. The source material was CD4+ or CD8+ T cells sorted from blood, sampled in a trial of the OX40 agonist ivuxolimab. The receptor set was obtained from an adult with an advanced solid tumor such as melanoma, head and neck, liver or kidney cancer.

V and J are TRBV4-1 and TRBJ2-2, with TRBD2 matching over 7 bases. With 1 base clipped from V and 6 bases from J, the junction kept 11 bases outside the gene matches. The CDR3 length is 17 residues. Germline V gene data show CDR1 as MGHRA and CDR2 as YSYEKL. The DNA for the CDR3 is TGCGCCAGCAGCCAAGTCGACATGGGGGGGTCTTCCGGGGAGCTGTTTTTT. Its translation is CASSQVDMGGSSGELFF.

A note on this clone: The germline gene is not matched at one end of the junction; a read error may be the cause. The sample has other DNA sequences that encode this CDR3 too. This rearrangement joins TRBV6-1 to TRBJ2-7; either TRBD1 or TRBD2 may supply D (5 bases each). The CDR3 length is 12 residues. In germline, CDR1 is MNHNS, CDR2 SASEGT. CDR3 nucleotides: TGTGCCAGCAGTGTTCGCAGGGACGAGCAGTACTTT. It is translated as CASSVRRDEQYF.

This chain connects TRBV7-3 to TRBJ1-1, with TRBD1 as a possible D gene (6 bases). V gave up 5 bases and J gave up 2 bases, with 12 bases separating them. There are 14 residues in the CDR3. The germline V gene has CDR1 SGHTA and CDR2 FQGTGA. In DNA, the CDR3 is TGTGCCAGCAGCCCTGCCGGGACAAACACTGAAGCTTTCTTT. Its translation is CASSPAGTNTEAFF. Variable domain in full (rest from reference TRBV7-3 and TRBJ1-1): GAGVSQTPSNKVTEKGKYVELRCDPISGHTALYWYRQSLGQGPEFLIYFQGTGAADDSGLPNDRFFAVRPEGSVSTLKIQRTERGDSAVYLCASSPAGTNTEAFFGQGTRLTVV.

This chain links TRBV6-1 with TRBJ2-1, with 13 bases fitting TRBD2. This CDR3 is 15 amino acids long. V shed 6 bases, J shed 9 bases, and the junction held 8 bases outside the gene matches. From germline, CDR1 is MNHNS and CDR2 SASEGT. The DNA of the CDR3 is TGTGCCAGCAGAGCACTAGCGGGGGGGCGGGGTGAGCAGTTCTTC. Translated, it gives CASRALAGGRGEQFF.

V is TRBV7-3 and J is TRBJ2-1; D unclear. Trimming shortened V by 4 bases and J by 6 bases, and 16 bases separated the two germline ends. Germline CDR1 and CDR2: SGHTA and FQGTGA. The CDR3 is 15 amino acids. The CDR3 region has the DNA TGTGCCAGCAGCTCTACCCCGGGTCAGCTCAATGAGCAGTTCTTC. It is translated as CASSSTPGQLNEQFF.

J is TRBJ2-7 and V is TRBV28; 9 positions agree with TRBD1. J lost 4 bases, V lost 2 bases, and 9 bases had no gene match. CDR3 length equals 16 residues. CDR1 MDHEN and CDR2 SYDVKM come from the germline V gene. The CDR3 here is CASSLITGGFGYEQYF. In DNA, the CDR3 is TGTGCCAGCAGTTTAATCACAGGGGGCTTTGGTTACGAGCAGTACTTC.

J is TRBJ1-1 and V is TRBV7-8, with 8 bases fitting TRBD1. The V gene's germline CDR1 is SGHVS and CDR2 FQNEAQ. The CDR3 is 16 amino acids. V trimming: 5 bases; J trimming: 0 bases; junction bases outside the gene matches: 8. CDR3: CASSPGTGGMNTEAFF. In DNA form, the CDR3 reads TGTGCCAGCAGCCCCGGGACAGGCGGAATGAACACTGAAGCTTTCTTT.

Notes on this clone: Other DNA sequences in the sample encode the same CDR3. The chain has TRBV5-1 and TRBJ2-6; no clear D. Per the germline V gene, CDR1 is SGHRS and CDR2 is YFSETQ. The V gene lost 0 bases and the J gene lost 0 bases, with 7 bases spanning the gap. CDR3 size: 16 residues. The CDR3 DNA reads as TGCGCCAGCAGCTTGGGTGGAGACTCTGGGGCCAACGTCCTGACTTTC. Amino acids: CASSLGGDSGANVLTF.

V is TRBV10-3 and J is TRBJ1-5; maybe TRBD1 (5 bases). With 8 bases removed from V and 6 bases from J, the gap between germline ends came to 17 bases. Germline CDR1 and CDR2: ENHRY and SYGVKD. This CDR3 is built from 14 residues. The CDR3 spells CAISGGNFGQPQHF. In DNA, the CDR3 is TGTGCCATCTCTGGGGGGAACTTTGGTCAGCCCCAGCATTTT.

The chain has TRBV27 and TRBJ1-2, with D possibly being TRBD1 (6 bases). The ends were cut back, 2 bases at V and 4 bases at J, with 14 bases in the middle. The CDR3 contains 15 residues. Looked up from germline, CDR1 is MNHEY and CDR2 is SMNVEV (reference sequence). CDR3 in amino acids: CASSLQGTGLYGYTF. The CDR3 DNA sequence: TGTGCCAGCAGTTTACAGGGGACGGGGCTCTATGGCTACACCTTC.